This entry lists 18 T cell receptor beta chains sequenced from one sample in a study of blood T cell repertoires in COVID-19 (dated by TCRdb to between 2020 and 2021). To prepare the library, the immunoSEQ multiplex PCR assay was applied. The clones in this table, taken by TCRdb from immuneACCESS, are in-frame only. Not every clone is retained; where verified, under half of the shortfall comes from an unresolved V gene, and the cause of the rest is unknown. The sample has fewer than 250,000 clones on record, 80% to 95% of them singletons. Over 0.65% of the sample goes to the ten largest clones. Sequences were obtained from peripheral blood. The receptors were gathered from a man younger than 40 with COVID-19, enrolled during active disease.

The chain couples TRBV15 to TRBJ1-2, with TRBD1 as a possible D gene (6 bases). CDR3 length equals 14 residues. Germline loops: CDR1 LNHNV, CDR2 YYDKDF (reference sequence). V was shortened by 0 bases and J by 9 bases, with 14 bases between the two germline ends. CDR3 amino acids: CATSRDSGQTSYTF. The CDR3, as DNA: TGTGCCACCAGCAGAGATAGTGGACAGACGAGCTACACCTTC. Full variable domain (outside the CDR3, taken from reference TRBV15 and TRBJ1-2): DAMVIQNPRYQVTQFGKPVTLSCSQTLNHNVMYWYQQKSSQAPKLLFHYYDKDFNNEADTPDNFQSRRPNTSFCFLDIRSPGLGDTAMYLCATSRDSGQTSYTFGSGTRLTVV.

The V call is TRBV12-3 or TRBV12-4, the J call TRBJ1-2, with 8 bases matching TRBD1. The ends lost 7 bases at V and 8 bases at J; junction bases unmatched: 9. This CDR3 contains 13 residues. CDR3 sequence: CASTPGQGEGYTF. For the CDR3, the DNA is TGTGCCAGCACCCCCGGACAGGGAGAGGGCTACACCTTC.

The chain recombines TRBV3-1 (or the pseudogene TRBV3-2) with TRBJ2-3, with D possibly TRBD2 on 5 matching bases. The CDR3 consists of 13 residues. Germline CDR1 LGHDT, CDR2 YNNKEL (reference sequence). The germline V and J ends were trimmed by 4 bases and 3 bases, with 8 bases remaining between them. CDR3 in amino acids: CASSLGGTDTQYF. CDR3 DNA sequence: TGTGCCAGCAGCCTTGGCGGGACAGATACGCAGTATTTT.

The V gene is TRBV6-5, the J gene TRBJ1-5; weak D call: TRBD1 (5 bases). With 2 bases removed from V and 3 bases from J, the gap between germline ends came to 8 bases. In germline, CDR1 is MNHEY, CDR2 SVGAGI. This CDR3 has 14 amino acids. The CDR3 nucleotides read TGTGCCAGCAGTTACCAGGGTCTCAATCAGCCCCAGCATTTT. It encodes CASSYQGLNQPQHF.

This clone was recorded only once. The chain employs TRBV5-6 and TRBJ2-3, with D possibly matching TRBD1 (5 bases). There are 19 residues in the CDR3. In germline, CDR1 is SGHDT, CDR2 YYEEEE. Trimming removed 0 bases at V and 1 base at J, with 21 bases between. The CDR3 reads CASSLVDDPGQGGTDTQYF. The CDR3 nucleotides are TGTGCCAGCAGCTTGGTTGATGATCCAGGTCAGGGCGGCACAGATACGCAGTATTTT. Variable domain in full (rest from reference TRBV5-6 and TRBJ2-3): DAGVTQSPTHLIKTRGQQVTLRCSPKSGHDTVSWYQQALGQGPQFIFQYYEEEERQRGNFPDRFSGHQFPNYSSELNVNALLLGDSALYLCASSLVDDPGQGGTDTQYFGPGTRLTVL.

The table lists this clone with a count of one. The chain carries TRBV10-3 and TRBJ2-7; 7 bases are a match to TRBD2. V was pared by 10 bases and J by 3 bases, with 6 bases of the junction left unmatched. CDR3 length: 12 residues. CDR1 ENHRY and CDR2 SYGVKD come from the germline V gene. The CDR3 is CASLGEGYEQYF. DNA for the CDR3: TGTGCCAGCCTAGGGGAGGGCTACGAGCAGTACTTC.

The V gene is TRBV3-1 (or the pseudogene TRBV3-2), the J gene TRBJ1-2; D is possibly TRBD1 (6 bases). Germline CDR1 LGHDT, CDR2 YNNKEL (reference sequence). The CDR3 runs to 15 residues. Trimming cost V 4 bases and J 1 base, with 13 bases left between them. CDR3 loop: CASSPRGRSNYGYTF. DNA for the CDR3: TGTGCCAGCAGCCCCAGGGGACGGAGTAACTATGGCTACACCTTC.

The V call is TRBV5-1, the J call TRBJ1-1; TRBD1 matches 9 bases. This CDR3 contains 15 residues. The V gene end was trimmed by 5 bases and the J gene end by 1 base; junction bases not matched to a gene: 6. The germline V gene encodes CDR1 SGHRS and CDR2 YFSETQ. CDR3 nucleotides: TGCGCCAGCAGAACAGGGGGCTTGGAGAACACTGAAGCTTTCTTT. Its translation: CASRTGGLENTEAFF.

CDR3 DNA: TGTGCCTGGACCACAGGGGAACTTCAGCCCCAGCATTTT. This gives the protein CAWTTGELQPQHF. The genes are TRBV30 and TRBJ1-5, with TRBD1 identical over 7 bases. CDR1 is GTSNPN, CDR2 SVGIG, per germline (reference sequence). The V and J ends lost 4 bases and 6 bases, in that order; junction bases with no gene match: 6. The CDR3 has 13 residues.

CDR3 in DNA: TGTGCCAGTAGTCCGGACAGGGGTAACTATGGCTACACCTTC. As protein: CASSPDRGNYGYTF. The gene calls are TRBV19 and TRBJ1-2, with TRBD1 matching 9 bases. Germline trimming cut 5 bases from V and 1 base from J; bases unmatched to any gene: 2. Germline CDR1 LNHDA, CDR2 SQIVND (reference sequence). The CDR3 sequence is 14 residues long.

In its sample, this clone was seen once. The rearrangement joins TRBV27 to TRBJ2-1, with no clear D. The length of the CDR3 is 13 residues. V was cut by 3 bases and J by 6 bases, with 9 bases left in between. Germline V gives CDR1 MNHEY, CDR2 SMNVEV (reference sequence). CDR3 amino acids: CASSFGVTNEQFF. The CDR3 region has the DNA TGTGCCAGCAGTTTTGGAGTTACCAATGAGCAGTTCTTC.

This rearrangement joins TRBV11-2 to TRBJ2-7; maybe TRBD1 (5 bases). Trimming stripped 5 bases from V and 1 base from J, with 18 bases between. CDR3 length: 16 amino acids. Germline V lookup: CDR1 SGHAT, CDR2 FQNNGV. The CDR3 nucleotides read TGTGCCAGCAGCCCTACTCTAGGGGTTGGGTCCTACGAGCAGTACTTC. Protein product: CASSPTLGVGSYEQYF. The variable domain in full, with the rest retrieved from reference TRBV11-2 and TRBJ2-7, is EAGVAQSPRYKIIEKRQSVAFWCNPISGHATLYWYQQILGQGPKLLIQFQNNGVVDDSQLPKDRFSAERLKGVDSTLKIQPAKLEDSAVYLCASSPTLGVGSYEQYFGPGTRLTVT.

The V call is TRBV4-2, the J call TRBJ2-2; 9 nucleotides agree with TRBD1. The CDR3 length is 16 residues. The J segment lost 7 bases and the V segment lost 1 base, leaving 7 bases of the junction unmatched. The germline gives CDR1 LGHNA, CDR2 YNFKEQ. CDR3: CASSQGTGGVGGELFF. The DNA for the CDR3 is TGTGCCAGCAGCCAAGGCACAGGGGGCGTCGGCGGGGAGCTGTTTTTT.

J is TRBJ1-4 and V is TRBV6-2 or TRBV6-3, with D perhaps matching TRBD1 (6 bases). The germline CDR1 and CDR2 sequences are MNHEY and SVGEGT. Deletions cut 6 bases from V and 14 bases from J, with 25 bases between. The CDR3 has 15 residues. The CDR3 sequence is CASSQTGTPTESLFF. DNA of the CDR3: TGTGCCAGCAGCCAAACCGGGACACCCACGGAAAGTCTGTTTTTT.

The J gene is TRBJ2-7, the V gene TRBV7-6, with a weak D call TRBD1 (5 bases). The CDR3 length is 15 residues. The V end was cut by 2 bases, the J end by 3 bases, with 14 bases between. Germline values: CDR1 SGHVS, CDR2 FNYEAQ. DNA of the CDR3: TGTGCCAGCAGCTTATCAGAGGACATGGGCTACGAGCAGTACTTC. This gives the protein CASSLSEDMGYEQYF.

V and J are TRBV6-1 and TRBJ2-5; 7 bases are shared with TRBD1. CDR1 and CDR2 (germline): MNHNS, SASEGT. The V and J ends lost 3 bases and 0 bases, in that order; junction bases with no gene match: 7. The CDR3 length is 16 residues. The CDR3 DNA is TGTGCCAGCAGTGATTTTTGGGACAGTTACCAAGAGACCCAGTACTTC. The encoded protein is CASSDFWDSYQETQYF.

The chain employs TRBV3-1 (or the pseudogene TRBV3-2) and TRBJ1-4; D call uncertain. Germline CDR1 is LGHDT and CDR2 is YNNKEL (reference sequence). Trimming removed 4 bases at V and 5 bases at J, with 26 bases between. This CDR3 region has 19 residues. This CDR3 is CASSLGGYDSSTANEKLFF. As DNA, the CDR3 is TGTGCCAGCAGCCTTGGAGGTTATGATTCGTCTACCGCGAATGAAAAACTGTTTTTT.

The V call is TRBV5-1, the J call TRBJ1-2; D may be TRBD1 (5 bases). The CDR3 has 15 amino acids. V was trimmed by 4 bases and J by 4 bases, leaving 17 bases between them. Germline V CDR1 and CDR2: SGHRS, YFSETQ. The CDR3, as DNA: TGCGCCAGCAGCCGGGGGTCCCTCTCGGGCTATGGCTACACCTTC. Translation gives CASSRGSLSGYGYTF.